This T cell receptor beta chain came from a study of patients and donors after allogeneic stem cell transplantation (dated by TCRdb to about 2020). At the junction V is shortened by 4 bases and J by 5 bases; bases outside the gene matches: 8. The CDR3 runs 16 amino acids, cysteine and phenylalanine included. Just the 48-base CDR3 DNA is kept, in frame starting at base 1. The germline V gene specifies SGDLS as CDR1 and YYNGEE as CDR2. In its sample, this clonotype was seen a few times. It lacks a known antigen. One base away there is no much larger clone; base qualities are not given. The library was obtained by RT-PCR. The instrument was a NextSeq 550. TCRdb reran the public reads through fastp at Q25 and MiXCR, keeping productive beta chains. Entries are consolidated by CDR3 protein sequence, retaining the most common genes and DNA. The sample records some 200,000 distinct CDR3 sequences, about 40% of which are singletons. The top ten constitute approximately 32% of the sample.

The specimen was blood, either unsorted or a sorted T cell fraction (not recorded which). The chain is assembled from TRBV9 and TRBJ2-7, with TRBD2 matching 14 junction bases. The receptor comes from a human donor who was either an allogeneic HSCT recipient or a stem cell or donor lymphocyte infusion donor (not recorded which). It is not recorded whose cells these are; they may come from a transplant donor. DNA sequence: TGTGCCAGCAGCCCTAGTCCGGGACTAGCGGGAGACGAGCAGTACTTC. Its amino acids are CASSPSPGLAGDEQYF.